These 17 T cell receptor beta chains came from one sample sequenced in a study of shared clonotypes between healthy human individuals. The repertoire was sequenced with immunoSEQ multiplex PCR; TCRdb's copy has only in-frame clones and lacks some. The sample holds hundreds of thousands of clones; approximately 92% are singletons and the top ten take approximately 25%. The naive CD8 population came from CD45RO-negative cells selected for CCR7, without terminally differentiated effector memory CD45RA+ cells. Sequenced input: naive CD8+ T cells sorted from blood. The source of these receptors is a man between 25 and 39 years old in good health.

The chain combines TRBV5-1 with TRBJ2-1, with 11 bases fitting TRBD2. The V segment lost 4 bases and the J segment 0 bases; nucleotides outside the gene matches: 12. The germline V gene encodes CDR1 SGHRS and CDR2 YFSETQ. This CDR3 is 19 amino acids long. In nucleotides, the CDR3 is TGCGCCAGCAGCCCGGGGACTAGCGGCCGCCCCAGCTCCTACAATGAGCAGTTCTTC. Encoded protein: CASSPGTSGRPSSYNEQFF.

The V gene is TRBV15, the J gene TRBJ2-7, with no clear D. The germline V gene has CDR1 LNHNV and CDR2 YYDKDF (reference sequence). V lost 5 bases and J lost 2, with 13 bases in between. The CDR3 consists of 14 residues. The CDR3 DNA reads TGTGCCACCAGCGAACGGGTCTCGACCTACGAGCAGTACTTC. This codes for CATSERVSTYEQYF. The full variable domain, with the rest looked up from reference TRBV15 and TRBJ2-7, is DAMVIQNPRYQVTQFGKPVTLSCSQTLNHNVMYWYQQKSSQAPKLLFHYYDKDFNNEADTPDNFQSRRPNTSFCFLDIRSPGLGDTAMYLCATSERVSTYEQYFGPGTRLTVT.

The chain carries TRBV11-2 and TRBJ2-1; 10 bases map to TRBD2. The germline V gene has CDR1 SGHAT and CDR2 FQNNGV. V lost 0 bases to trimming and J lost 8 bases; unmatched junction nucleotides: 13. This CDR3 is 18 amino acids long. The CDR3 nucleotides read TGTGCCAGCAGCTTAGATTCACTAGGTCTAGCGGGAGTGGATGAGCAGTTCTTC. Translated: CASSLDSLGLAGVDEQFF.

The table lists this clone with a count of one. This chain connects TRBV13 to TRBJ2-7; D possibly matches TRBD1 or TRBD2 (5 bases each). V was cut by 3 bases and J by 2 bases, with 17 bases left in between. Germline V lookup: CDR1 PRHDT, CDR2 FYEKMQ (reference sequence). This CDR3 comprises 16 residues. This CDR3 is CASSFAGTGAPYEQYF. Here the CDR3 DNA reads TGTGCCAGCAGCTTCGCCGGGACCGGCGCCCCCTACGAGCAGTACTTC.

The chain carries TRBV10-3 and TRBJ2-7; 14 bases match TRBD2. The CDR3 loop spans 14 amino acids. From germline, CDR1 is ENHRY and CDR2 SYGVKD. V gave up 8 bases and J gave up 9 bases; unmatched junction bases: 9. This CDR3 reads CAISAGTSGSWQYF. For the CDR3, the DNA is TGTGCCATCTCAGCCGGGACTAGCGGGAGTTGGCAGTACTTC.

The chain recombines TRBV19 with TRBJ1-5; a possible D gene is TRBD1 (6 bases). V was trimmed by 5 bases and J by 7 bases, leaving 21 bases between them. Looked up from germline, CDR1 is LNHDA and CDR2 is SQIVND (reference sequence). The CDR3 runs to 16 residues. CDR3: CASSLGRGGKPQPQHF. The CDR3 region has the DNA TGTGCCAGTAGTTTAGGGAGGGGGGGGAAACCCCAGCCCCAGCATTTT. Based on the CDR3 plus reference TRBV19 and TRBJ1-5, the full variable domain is DGGITQSPKYLFRKEGQNVTLSCEQNLNHDAMYWYRQDPGQGLRLIYYSQIVNDFQKGDIAEGYSVSREKKESFPLTVTSAQKNPTAFYLCASSLGRGGKPQPQHFGDGTRLSIL.

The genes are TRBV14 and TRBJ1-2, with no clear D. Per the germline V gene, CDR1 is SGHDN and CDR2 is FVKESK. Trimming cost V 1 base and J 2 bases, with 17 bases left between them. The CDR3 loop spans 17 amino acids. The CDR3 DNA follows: TGTGCCAGCAGCCAAGTCCCAGGCGGTCATCCCAACTATGGCTACACCTTC. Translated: CASSQVPGGHPNYGYTF.

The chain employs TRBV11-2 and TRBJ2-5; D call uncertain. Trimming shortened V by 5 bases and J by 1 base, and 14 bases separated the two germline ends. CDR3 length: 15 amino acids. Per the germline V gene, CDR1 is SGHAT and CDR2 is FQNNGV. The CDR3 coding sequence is TGTGCCAGCAGCCCCGCTGCAGTCGTCCAAGAGACCCAGTACTTC. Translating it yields CASSPAAVVQETQYF.

This CDR3 is CASSPEAGGAVAGELFF. The CDR3 DNA follows: TGTGCCAGCAGCCCAGAAGCGGGAGGGGCCGTTGCCGGGGAGCTGTTTTTT. This chain connects TRBV7-6 to TRBJ2-2, with 10 bases lining up with TRBD2. Germline CDR1 SGHVS, CDR2 FNYEAQ. Unmatched junction bases numbered 12, after V lost 5 bases and J lost 6 bases. The CDR3 runs 17 residues.

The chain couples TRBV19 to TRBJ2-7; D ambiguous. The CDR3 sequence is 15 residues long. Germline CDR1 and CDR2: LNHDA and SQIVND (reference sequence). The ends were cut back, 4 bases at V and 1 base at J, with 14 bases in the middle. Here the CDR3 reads CASSNFGSVSYEQYF. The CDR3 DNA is TGTGCCAGTAGTAATTTCGGCAGTGTATCCTACGAGCAGTACTTC.

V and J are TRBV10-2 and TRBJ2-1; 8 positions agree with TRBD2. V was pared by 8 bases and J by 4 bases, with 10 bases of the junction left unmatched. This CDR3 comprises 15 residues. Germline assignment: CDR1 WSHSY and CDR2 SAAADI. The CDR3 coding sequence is TGCGCCAGCGCTGGGTGGACTAGCAGTTACAATGAGCAGTTCTTC. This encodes CASAGWTSSYNEQFF.

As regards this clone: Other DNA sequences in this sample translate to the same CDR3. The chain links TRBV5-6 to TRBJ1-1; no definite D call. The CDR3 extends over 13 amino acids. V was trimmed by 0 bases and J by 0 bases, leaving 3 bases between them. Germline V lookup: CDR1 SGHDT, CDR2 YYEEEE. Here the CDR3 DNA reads TGTGCCAGCAGCTTGGCTTTGAACACTGAAGCTTTCTTT. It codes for CASSLALNTEAFF.

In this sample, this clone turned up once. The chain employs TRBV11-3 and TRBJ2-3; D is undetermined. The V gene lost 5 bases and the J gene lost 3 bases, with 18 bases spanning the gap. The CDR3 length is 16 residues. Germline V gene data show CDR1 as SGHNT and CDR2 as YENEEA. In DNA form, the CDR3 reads TGTGCCAGCAGCCATGGAGAGCCTCGTCGAACAGATACGCAGTATTTT. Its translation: CASSHGEPRRTDTQYF.

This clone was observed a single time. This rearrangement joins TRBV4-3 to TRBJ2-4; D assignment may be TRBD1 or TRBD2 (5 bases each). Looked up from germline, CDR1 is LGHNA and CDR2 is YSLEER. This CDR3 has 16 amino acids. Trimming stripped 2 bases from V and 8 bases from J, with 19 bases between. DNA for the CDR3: TGCGCCAGCAGCCAAACCGCTTTAGGGAGAGGGGACATTCAGTACTTC. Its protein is CASSQTALGRGDIQYF.

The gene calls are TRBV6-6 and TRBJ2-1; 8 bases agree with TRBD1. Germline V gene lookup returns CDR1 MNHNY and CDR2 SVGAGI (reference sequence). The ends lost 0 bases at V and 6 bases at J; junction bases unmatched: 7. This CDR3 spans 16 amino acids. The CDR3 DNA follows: TGTGCCAGCAGTTACTCTCGGACAGGGAGATCCAATGAGCAGTTCTTC. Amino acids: CASSYSRTGRSNEQFF.

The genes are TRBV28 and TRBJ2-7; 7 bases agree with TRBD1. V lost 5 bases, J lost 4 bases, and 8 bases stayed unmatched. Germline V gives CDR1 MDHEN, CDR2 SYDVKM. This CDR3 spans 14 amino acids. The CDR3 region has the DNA TGTGCCAGCAGTATGACAGGGTCAGGGTACGAGCAGTACTTC. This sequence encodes CASSMTGSGYEQYF. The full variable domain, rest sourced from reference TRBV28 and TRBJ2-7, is DVKVTQSSRYLVKRTGEKVFLECVQDMDHENMFWYRQDPGLGLRLIYFSYDVKMKEKGDIPEGYSVSREKKERFSLILESASTNQTSMYLCASSMTGSGYEQYFGPGTRLTVT.

The CDR3 region has the DNA TGCGCCAGCAGCCCCGGGACAGTGTCTAGCACAGATACGCAGTATTTT. Its protein is CASSPGTVSSTDTQYF. This chain uses TRBV5-1 with TRBJ2-3, with 7 nucleotides matching TRBD1. Germline V lookup: CDR1 SGHRS, CDR2 YFSETQ. The trim removed 4 bases at V and 0 bases at J, leaving 8 bases unmatched. The CDR3 runs 16 residues. The full variable domain, its missing parts supplied by reference TRBV5-1 and TRBJ2-3, is KAGVTQTPRYLIKTRGQQVTLSCSPISGHRSVSWYQQTPGQGLQFLFEYFSETQRNKGNFPGRFSGRQFSNSRSEMNVSTLELGDSALYLCASSPGTVSSTDTQYFGPGTRLTVL.